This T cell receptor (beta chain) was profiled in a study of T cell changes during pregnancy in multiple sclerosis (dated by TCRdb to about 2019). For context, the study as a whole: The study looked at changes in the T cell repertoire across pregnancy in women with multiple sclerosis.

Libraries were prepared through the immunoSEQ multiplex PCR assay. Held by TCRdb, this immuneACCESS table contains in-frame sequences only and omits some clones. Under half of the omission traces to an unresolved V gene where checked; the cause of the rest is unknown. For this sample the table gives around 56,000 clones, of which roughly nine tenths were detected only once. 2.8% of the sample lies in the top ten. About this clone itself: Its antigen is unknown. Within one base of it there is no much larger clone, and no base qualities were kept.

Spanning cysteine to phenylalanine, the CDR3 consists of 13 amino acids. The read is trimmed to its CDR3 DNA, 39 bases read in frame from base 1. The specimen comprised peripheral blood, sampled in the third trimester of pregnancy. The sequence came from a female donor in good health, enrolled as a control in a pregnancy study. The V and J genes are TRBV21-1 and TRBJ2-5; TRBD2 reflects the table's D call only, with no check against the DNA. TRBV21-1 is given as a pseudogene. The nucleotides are TGTGCCTCCACCCGGGGGGGGGAAGAGACCCAGTACTTC. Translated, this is CASTRGGEETQYF.